This T cell receptor beta chain originates from a study of graft-versus-host responses after intestinal transplantation. Whole-study context: All recipients were given anti-thymocyte globulin induction, and tacrolimus and steroids were then administered for 2 to 3 years.

Findings and limits, study-wide: Clonal ratios of graft-versus-host to host-versus-graft in allografts were high for patients exhibiting graft-donor T cell macrochimerism.

Clones were read by immunoSEQ multiplex PCR, and TCRdb kept only the in-frame ones, dropping some. The sample yields 100,000 or so clones, roughly nine tenths seen once. The CDR3 has 18 amino acids. Per the germline V gene, CDR1 is ENHRY and CDR2 is SYGVKD. The germline V and J ends were trimmed by 0 bases and 2 bases, with 14 bases remaining between them. In the case of this clone: The antigen remains unidentified.

The sample here was unstimulated CD4+ T cells sorted from spleen or lymph node cells, taken before transplant. This chain joins TRBV10-3 and TRBJ2-6; a weak D match, TRBD2 (6 bases). The TCR was taken from a human donor who was the organ donor for an intestinal transplant. This chain's CDR3 is CAISESGRGLTGANVLTF. The CDR3 DNA reads as TGTGCCATCAGTGAGTCAGGGCGGGGACTCACTGGGGCCAACGTCCTGACTTTC.